This TCR beta chain was found in a study of T cells in women clearing cervical HPV infection. Across the whole study: Blood came at first lesion visit for cases, post-clearance for controls.

On this clone itself: The same CDR3 can be traced to other DNA sequences in this sample.

Clones were sequenced by immunoSEQ multiplex PCR, and TCRdb holds only the in-frame ones, with some missing. Recorded for this sample: some 26,000 clones. The TCR originated in a woman aged 18 to 75 with a cervical HPV16 infection that either progressed to CIN3+ or cleared (not recorded which). Input material: blood buffy coat.

The CDR3 is CASSYEQSGIRGYTF. The part of the CDR3 DNA that was read is TGTGCCAGCAGTTACGAGCAGTCAGGGATCCGTGGC. The V and J genes are TRBV6-2 or TRBV6-3 and TRBJ1-2, with D possibly matching TRBD1 (5 bases). Read sequence stops 3 residues before the CDR3 end, and the germline J gene provides the missing end. The CDR3 length is 15 residues. Germline-derived CDR1 and CDR2 are MNHEY and SVGEGT. The V end lost 2 bases, the J end lost 7 bases, and 17 bases lay between the germline ends.